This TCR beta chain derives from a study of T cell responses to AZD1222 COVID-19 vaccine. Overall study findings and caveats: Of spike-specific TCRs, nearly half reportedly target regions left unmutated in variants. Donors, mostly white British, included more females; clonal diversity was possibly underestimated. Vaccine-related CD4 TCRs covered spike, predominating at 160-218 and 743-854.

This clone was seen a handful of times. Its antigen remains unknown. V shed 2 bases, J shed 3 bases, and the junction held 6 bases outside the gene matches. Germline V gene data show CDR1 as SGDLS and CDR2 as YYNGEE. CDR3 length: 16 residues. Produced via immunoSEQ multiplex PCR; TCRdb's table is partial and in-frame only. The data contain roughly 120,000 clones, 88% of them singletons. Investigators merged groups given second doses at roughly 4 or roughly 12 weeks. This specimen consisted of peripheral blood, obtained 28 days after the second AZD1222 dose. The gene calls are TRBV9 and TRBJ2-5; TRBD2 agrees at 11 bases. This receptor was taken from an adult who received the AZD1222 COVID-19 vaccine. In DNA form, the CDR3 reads TGTGCCAGCAGCGTTTTGGCGGGACTAGCGGAAGAGACCCAGTACTTC. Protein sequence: CASSVLAGLAEETQYF. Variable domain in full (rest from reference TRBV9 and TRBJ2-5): DSGVTQTPKHLITATGQRVTLRCSPRSGDLSVYWYQQSLDQGLQFLIQYYNGEERAKGNILERFSAQQFPDLHSELNLSSLELGDSALYFCASSVLAGLAEETQYFGPGTRLLVL.